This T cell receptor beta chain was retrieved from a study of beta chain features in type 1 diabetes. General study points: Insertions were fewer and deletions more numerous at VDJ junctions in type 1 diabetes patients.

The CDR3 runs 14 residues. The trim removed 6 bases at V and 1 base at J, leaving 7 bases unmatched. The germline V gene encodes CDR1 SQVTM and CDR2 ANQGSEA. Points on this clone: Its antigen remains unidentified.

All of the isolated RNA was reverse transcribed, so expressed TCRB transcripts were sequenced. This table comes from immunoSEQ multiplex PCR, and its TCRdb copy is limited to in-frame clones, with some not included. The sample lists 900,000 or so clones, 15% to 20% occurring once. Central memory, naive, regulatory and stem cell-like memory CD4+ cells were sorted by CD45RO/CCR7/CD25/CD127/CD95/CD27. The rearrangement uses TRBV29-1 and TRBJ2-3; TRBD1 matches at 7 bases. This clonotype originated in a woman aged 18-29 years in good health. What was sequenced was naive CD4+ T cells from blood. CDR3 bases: TGCAGCGTCCAGGGGGAGAGGGGCACAGATACGCAGTATTTT. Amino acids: CSVQGERGTDTQYF.